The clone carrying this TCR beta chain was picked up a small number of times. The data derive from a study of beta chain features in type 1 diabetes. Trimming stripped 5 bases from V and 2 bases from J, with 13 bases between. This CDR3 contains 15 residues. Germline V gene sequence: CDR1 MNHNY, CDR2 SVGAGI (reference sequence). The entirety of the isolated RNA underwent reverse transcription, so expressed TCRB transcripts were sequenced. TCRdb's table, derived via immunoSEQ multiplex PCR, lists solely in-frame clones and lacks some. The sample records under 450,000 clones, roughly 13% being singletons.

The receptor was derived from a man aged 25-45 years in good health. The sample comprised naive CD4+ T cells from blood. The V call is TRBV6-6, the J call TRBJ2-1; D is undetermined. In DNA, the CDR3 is TGTGCCAGCAGTAGGGCCAGCTTTCCCTACAATGAGCAGTTCTTC. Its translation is CASSRASFPYNEQFF.